The sequence of this T cell receptor beta chain was determined in a study of cytomegalovirus exposure and HLA in healthy donors. Study-wide points: In a later analysis, V- and J-gene trimming of beta chains associated with a DCLRE1C missense variant, replicated independently. TCR beta sequences reportedly predicted most subjects' HLA-A and HLA-B alleles accurately.

CDR1 is WNHNN and CDR2 is SYGVQD in the germline V gene (reference sequence). The CDR3 runs to 18 residues. V was cut by 6 bases and J by 5 bases, with 28 bases left in between. About this clone: The antigen is undetermined.

The PCR made use of 60 Vbeta and 13 Jbeta primers. In the original processing: Later, an analysis found 75 million to 100 million unique TCR beta chains, and 10 million to 11 million of these were shared. TCRdb keeps only in-frame clones here, not all; method: immunoSEQ multiplex PCR. V and J calls and clone size come straight from that table; D and trimming were deduced from the DNA. The sample includes 150,000 to 250,000 clones, 65% to 90% seen only once; the top ten take approximately 2.1%. The sequence came from a woman aged 45 to 65 in good health and CMV-seronegative. The rearrangement joins TRBV10-1 to TRBJ2-5, with D maybe TRBD2 (5 bases). The sample taken for sequencing was PBMCs. DNA for the CDR3: TGCGCCAGCAGCCCGAACCCCACTAGTTCCCGGGGTCGGGAGACCCAGTACTTC. This sequence encodes CASSPNPTSSRGRETQYF.